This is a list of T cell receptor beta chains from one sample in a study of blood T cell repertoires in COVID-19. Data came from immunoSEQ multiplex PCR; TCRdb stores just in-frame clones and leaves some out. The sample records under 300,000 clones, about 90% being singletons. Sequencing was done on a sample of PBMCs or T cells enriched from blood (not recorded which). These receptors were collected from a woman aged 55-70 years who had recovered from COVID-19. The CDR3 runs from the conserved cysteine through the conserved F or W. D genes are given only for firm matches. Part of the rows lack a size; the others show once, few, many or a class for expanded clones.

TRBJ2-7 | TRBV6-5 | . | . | TGTGCCAGCAGCCGCGGGTGGTCCTACGAGCAGTACTTC | CASSRGWSYEQYF
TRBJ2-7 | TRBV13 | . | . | TGTGCCAGCAGCTCTCGGAGCGAGCAGTACTTC | CASSSRSEQYF
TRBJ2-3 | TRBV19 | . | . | TGTGCCAGTAGCTCCTTCGGGGATACGCAGTATTTT | CASSSFGDTQYF
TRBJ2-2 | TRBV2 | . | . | TGTGCCAGCAGTGTAACCGGGGAGCTGTTTTTT | CASSVTGELFF
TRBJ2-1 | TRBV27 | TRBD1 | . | TGTGCCAGCAGTTTACCAGGGGGCTACGGGGATGAGCAGTTCTTC | CASSLPGGYGDEQFF
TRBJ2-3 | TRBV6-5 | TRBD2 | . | TGTGCCAGCAGTTCCCTTAGCGGGATTGGTACAGATACGCAGTATTTT | CASSSLSGIGTDTQYF
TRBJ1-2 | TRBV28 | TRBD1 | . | TGTGCCAGCAGTACAGGGGATCGCTATGGCTACACCTTC | CASSTGDRYGYTF
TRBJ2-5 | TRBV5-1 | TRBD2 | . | TGCGCCAGCAGCTCCCTACTAGCGGGGCACCAAGAGACCCAGTACTTC | CASSSLLAGHQETQYF
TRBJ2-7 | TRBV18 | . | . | TGTGCCAGCTCACCGGAGGGCTACGAGCAGTACTTC | CASSPEGYEQYF
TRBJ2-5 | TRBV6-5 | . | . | TGTGCCAGCACTTTGACTCGTGTCGAGACCCAGTACTTC | CASTLTRVETQYF
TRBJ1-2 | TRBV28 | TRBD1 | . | TGTGCCAGCACCGCCCCGGGGGCAGGGGGCTTTGGCTACACCTTC | CASTAPGAGGFGYTF
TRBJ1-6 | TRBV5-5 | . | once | TGTGCAAGCAGCTTGGTTCCCCCGAGCTCCTATAATTCACCCCTCCACTTT | CASSLVPPSSYNSPLHF
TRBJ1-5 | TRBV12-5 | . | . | TGTGCTAGTGCGCGGGGGTTCGGACAGCCCCAGCATTTT | CASARGFGQPQHF
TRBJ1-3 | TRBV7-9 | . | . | TGTGCCAGCAGCTTAACAGTCTCTGGAAACACCATATATTTT | CASSLTVSGNTIYF
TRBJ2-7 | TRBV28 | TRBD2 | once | TGTGCCAGCAGTCAATTAGCGGGATCCTACGAGCAGTACTTC | CASSQLAGSYEQYF
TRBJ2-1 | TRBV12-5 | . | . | TGTGCTAGTGGTTTGGGGCCCATCGAGCAGTTCTTC | CASGLGPIEQFF
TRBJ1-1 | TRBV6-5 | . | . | TGTGCCAGCAGTTATTTTAAGAACACTGAAGCTTTCTTT | CASSYFKNTEAFF
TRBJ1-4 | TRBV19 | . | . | TGTGCCAGTAGTAGCTTGACACTCTCGCATGAAAAACTGTTTTTT | CASSSLTLSHEKLFF
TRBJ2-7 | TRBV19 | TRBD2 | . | TGTGCCAGTAGTACACCGCTAGCGGGGGGGTACGAGCAGTACTTC | CASSTPLAGGYEQYF
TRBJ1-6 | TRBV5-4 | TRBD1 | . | TGTGCCAGCAGCTCCGGACAGGGCCAATATAATTCACCCCTCCACTTT | CASSSGQGQYNSPLHF
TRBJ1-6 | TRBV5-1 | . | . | TGCGCCAGCAGCTTGGAAGGGGCGGGGAATTCACCCCTCCACTTT | CASSLEGAGNSPLHF
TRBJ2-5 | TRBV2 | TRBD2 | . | TGTGCCAGCAGTAATCTGGGACTAGCAACAGAGACCCAGTACTTC | CASSNLGLATETQYF
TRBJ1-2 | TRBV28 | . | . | TGTGCCAGCAGTTTTACCTCCCTGGCGGGTGGCTACACCTTC | CASSFTSLAGGYTF
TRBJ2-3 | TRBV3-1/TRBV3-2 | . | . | TGTGCCAGCAGCCAAGGATCCGGAGCCCATTATTTT | CASSQGSGAHYF
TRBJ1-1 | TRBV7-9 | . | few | TGTGCCAGCAGCTTAGCGTGGGCAGGAATGAACACTGAAGCTTTCTTT | CASSLAWAGMNTEAFF
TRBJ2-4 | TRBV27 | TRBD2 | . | TGTGCCAGCAGTTTACACGCGGGTAGCGGGTTCAAAAACATTCAGTACTTC | CASSLHAGSGFKNIQYF
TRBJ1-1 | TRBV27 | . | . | TGTGCCAGCAGTTTTGAGGGCCTGAACACTGAAGCTTTCTTT | CASSFEGLNTEAFF
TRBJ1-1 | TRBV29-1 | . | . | TGCAGCGTTGTGAGGGACTCTGGGAAAGCTTTCTTT | CSVVRDSGKAFF
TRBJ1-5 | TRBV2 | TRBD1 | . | TGTGCCAGCAGTGCCGACAGGGGTGGCAATCAGCCCCAGCATTTT | CASSADRGGNQPQHF
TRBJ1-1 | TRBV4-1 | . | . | TGCGCCAGCAGCCAAGAGCCCCCCCCGGGGGGGACGGACACTGAAGCTTTCTTT | CASSQEPPPGGTDTEAFF
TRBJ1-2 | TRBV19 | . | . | TGTGCCAGTAGTGAGATGGACAGATCCTATGGCTACACCTTC | CASSEMDRSYGYTF
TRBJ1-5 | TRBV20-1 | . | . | TGCAGTGCTAGTAAAGAGAATCAGCCCCAGCATTTT | CSASKENQPQHF
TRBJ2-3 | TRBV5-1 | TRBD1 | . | TGCGCCAGCAGACAGGGGCGCGTAGGAGATACGCAGTATTTT | CASRQGRVGDTQYF
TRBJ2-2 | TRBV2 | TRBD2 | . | TGTGCCAGAGGGACTAGCGCCACCGGGGAGCTGTTTTTT | CARGTSATGELFF
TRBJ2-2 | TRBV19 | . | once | TGTGCCACCATGCGGAGCGGTAACACCGGGGAGCTGTTTTTT | CATMRSGNTGELFF
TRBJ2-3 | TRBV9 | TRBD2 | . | TGTGCCAGCAGCGTAGCTAGCGGGAACACAGATACGCAGTATTTT | CASSVASGNTDTQYF
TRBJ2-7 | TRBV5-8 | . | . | TGTGCCAGCAGAGGGCGGCGGGGAAAGTACGAGCAGTACTTC | CASRGRRGKYEQYF